One T cell receptor beta chain is described in this entry. Its antigen is unidentified. The source of the sample is a study of cytomegalovirus exposure and HLA in healthy donors. The germline gives CDR1 KGHSH, CDR2 LQKENI. The CDR3 spans 15 residues. V dropped 6 bases and J dropped 5; count of bases not matched to a gene: 7. With 60 Vbeta and 13 Jbeta primers, the PCR was carried out. The data were produced by immunoSEQ multiplex PCR, yet TCRdb's version contains in-frame clones alone and is incomplete. This sample has under 150,000 clones, with 70% to 85% found just once. Overall study findings and caveats: Another analysis was done later, and it associated around 17,000 TCR beta sequences with HLA alleles at 0.05 false discovery rate.

The sequenced sample was PBMCs. The V gene is TRBV18, the J gene TRBJ1-5, with TRBD1 identical over 10 bases. The source of this sequence is a woman between 50 and 59 years old in good health and CMV-seropositive. CDR3 bases: TGTGCCAGCTCGCCGGGACAGGGGACGGATCAGCCCCAGCATTTT. This encodes CASSPGQGTDQPQHF.